This is a list of T cell receptor beta chains from one sample in a study of HIV-infected patients and healthy controls. TCRdb itself ran the 5' RACE reads through MiXCR, one entry per CDR3 protein. The table records around 19,000 distinct CDR3 sequences, 8% to 10% of them present only once. Material: blood. The receptors come from an adult in good health. CDR3s include the opening cysteine and the closing phenylalanine or tryptophan. D genes are given only for firm matches. Part of the rows lack a size; the others show once, few, many or a class for expanded clones.

TRBV19	-	TRBJ1-2	-	CASSTDVGSYGYTF	TGTGCCAGTAGTACGGACGTCGGATCCTATGGCTACACCTTC
TRBV6-2/TRBV6-3	-	TRBJ1-4	many	CASRTNEKLFF	TGTGCCAGCAGAACAAATGAAAAACTGTTTTTT
TRBV20-1	TRBD1	TRBJ1-1	many	CSARGDRDTEAFF	TGCAGTGCTAGAGGAGACAGGGACACTGAAGCTTTCTTT
TRBV9	-	TRBJ2-1	many	CASSVGRGSYNEQFF	TGTGCCAGCAGCGTAGGGCGGGGTTCCTACAATGAGCAGTTCTTC
TRBV29-1	-	TRBJ1-4	-	CSVATRNEKLFF	TGCAGCGTGGCGACCAGAAATGAAAAACTGTTTTTT
TRBV5-4	-	TRBJ1-2	-	CASSLDRDYGYTF	TGTGCCAGCAGCTTGGACAGGGACTATGGCTACACCTTC
TRBV5-6	-	TRBJ2-1	many	CASSLPGPYNEQFF	TGTGCCAGCAGCTTGCCAGGGCCCTACAATGAGCAGTTCTTC
TRBV19	TRBD1	TRBJ2-7	few	CASSARQGPYEQYF	TGTGCCAGTAGTGCTCGACAGGGGCCCTACGAGCAGTACTTC
TRBV27	-	TRBJ2-3	many	CASSFSGAPDTQYF	TGTGCCAGCAGTTTTTCAGGGGCCCCAGATACGCAGTATTTT
TRBV12-3/TRBV12-4	TRBD2	TRBJ2-1	few	CASSFGTSGNEQFF	TGTGCCAGCAGTTTTGGGACTAGCGGCAATGAGCAGTTCTTC
TRBV29-1	-	TRBJ1-5	many	CSVISGVNQPQHF	TGCAGCGTTATCTCCGGGGTCAATCAGCCCCAGCATTTT
TRBV28	-	TRBJ2-1	few	CASSPYNEQFF	TGTGCCAGCAGTCCTTACAATGAGCAGTTCTTC
TRBV11-3	TRBD1	TRBJ2-1	medium-sized	CASSRQGQYNEQFF	TGTGCCAGCAGCCGACAGGGGCAATACAATGAGCAGTTCTTC
TRBV6-4	-	TRBJ2-2	medium-sized	CASSDSYEINTGELFF	TGTGCCAGCAGTGACTCGTATGAGATAAACACCGGGGAGCTGTTTTTT
TRBV11-1	TRBD1	TRBJ2-4	medium-sized	CASSSRRTGIGQRGIQYF	TGTGCCAGCAGCTCCCGAAGGACAGGCATCGGCCAAAGGGGCATTCAGTACTTC
TRBV18	-	TRBJ1-1	-	CASSPRQAYTEAFF	TGTGCCAGCTCACCGCGACAGGCTTACACTGAAGCTTTCTTT
TRBV19	-	TRBJ2-2	many	CASTGGGELFF	TGTGCATCCACCGGGGGTGGGGAGCTGTTTTTT
TRBV5-1	-	TRBJ2-1	many	CASSPQPRGSSYNEQFF	TGCGCCAGCAGTCCCCAACCACGGGGGAGTTCCTACAATGAGCAGTTCTTC
TRBV5-1	-	TRBJ1-1	many	CASSGGPNTEAFF	TGCGCCAGCAGCGGAGGACCGAACACTGAAGCTTTCTTT
TRBV27	-	TRBJ2-7	-	CASSFQGYEQYF	TGTGCCAGCAGTTTTCAGGGTTACGAGCAGTACTTC
TRBV20-1	-	TRBJ2-7	few	CSPSNRDEQYF	TGCAGTCCATCCAACAGGGACGAGCAGTACTTC
TRBV7-9	-	TRBJ2-3	many	CASSFQGTSTDTQYF	TGTGCCAGCAGCTTCCAGGGGACTAGCACAGATACGCAGTATTTT
TRBV6-2/TRBV6-3	-	TRBJ2-7	few	CASSYMVLQYEQYF	TGTGCCAGCAGTTATATGGTCTTGCAGTACGAGCAGTACTTC
TRBV12-3/TRBV12-4	TRBD2	TRBJ2-1	many	CASSPSGTIDNEQFF	TGTGCCAGCAGTCCCTCCGGGACTATCGACAATGAGCAGTTCTTC
TRBV21-1	-	TRBJ1-2	few	CASSNPGQAGARGYTF	TGTGCCAGCAGCAACCCGGGACAGGCGGGCGCTCGCGGCTACACCTTC
TRBV5-4	-	TRBJ2-7	many	CASSSDYEQYF	TGTGCCAGCAGCTCGGACTACGAGCAGTACTTC
TRBV6-1	-	TRBJ2-7	-	CASTKDYEQYF	TGTGCCAGCACCAAGGACTACGAGCAGTACTTC
TRBV4-2	-	TRBJ2-6	many	CASSQDFRTGANVLTF	TGTGCCAGCAGCCAAGATTTCAGGACTGGGGCCAACGTCCTGACTTTC
TRBV28	TRBD1	TRBJ1-4	many	CASSRRGTGVLQKLFF	TGTGCCAGCTCGAGAAGGGGGACAGGGGTCTTACAAAAACTGTTTTTT
TRBV7-2	TRBD1	TRBJ1-5	few	CASSGDRDQPQHF	TGTGCCAGCAGCGGGGACAGGGATCAGCCCCAGCATTTT
TRBV14	-	TRBJ2-5	many	CASSQVKDYKRTQYF	TGTGCCAGCAGCCAAGTCAAGGACTACAAGAGGACCCAGTACTTC
TRBV14	-	TRBJ1-3	medium-sized	CASSQGFRNTIYF	TGTGCCAGCAGCCAAGGTTTCAGAAACACCATATATTTT
TRBV2	-	TRBJ1-5	medium-sized	CASSVDSPNQPQHF	TGTGCCAGCAGTGTCGACAGCCCTAATCAGCCCCAGCATTTT
TRBV7-2	-	TRBJ2-5	many	CASSLGTTRETQYF	TGTGCCAGCAGCTTAGGAACCACTAGAGAGACCCAGTACTTC
TRBV5-6	-	TRBJ1-6	many	CASSPPVWDPSVVNSPLHF	TGTGCCAGCAGCCCGCCGGTCTGGGACCCCTCGGTCGTAAATTCACCCCTCCACTTT
TRBV4-1	-	TRBJ2-2	many	CASSPDQGLSVGRELFF	TGCGCCAGCAGCCCCGACCAGGGCCTTTCGGTCGGCCGGGAGCTGTTTTTT
TRBV20-1	TRBD2	TRBJ2-2	many	CSARAPGLDTGELFF	TGCAGTGCCCGAGCACCGGGACTAGACACCGGGGAGCTGTTTTTT
TRBV6-6	-	TRBJ2-2	many	CASLGATGELFF	TGTGCCAGCCTAGGGGCCACCGGGGAGCTGTTTTTT
TRBV18	-	TRBJ2-3	many	CASSAQDVSTDTQYF	TGTGCCAGCTCAGCCCAGGATGTCAGCACAGATACGCAGTATTTT
TRBV19	-	TRBJ1-5	few	CASSMGGNQPQHF	TGTGCCAGTAGTATGGGCGGCAATCAGCCCCAGCATTTT
TRBV28	TRBD2	TRBJ2-2	-	CASSTSGRNTWELFF	TGTGCCAGCAGTACTAGCGGGAGGAACACCTGGGAGCTGTTTTTT
TRBV18	TRBD1	TRBJ2-7	-	CASSPTGVREQYF	TGTGCCAGCTCACCGACAGGGGTCCGCGAGCAGTACTTC
TRBV6-4	-	TRBJ2-3	many	CASSDGASSTDTQYF	TGTGCCAGCAGTGACGGAGCGTCTAGCACAGATACGCAGTATTTT
TRBV6-2/TRBV6-3	-	TRBJ1-1	few	CASSYSGRALNTEAFF	TGTGCCAGCAGTTACTCAGGACGAGCCCTGAACACTGAAGCTTTCTTT
TRBV7-6	-	TRBJ2-5	many	CASSLSAQETQYF	TGTGCCAGCAGCTTATCGGCTCAAGAGACCCAGTACTTC
TRBV7-9	-	TRBJ2-7	few	CASSPAGGEQYF	TGTGCCAGCAGCCCCGCCGGGGGAGAGCAGTACTTC